Sequencing of this T cell receptor (beta chain) was carried out in a study of neurological immune-mediated disorders. This CDR3 is built from 17 residues. Germline CDR1 reads MGHRA; CDR2 reads YSYEKL. Trimming took 4 bases from V and 7 from J, leaving 20 bases between them. This clonotype was seen ten or more times. The antigen is not known. The cell input for sorted libraries was approximately 1 million, and those cells were CD4+ or CD8+ T cells. General study results and limits: No expanded-clone CDR3 amino acid sequence recurred across subjects, suggesting private TCR-beta repertoires.

TCRdb re-called the 5' RACE reads through MiXCR, storing one row per CDR3 protein. The profile shows roughly 52,000 distinct CDR3 sequences, about 4% of them singletons. The sequence was obtained from a woman aged 40 to 50 with multiple sclerosis. V and J are TRBV4-1 and TRBJ1-6; D uncertain. Sequenced input: CD4+ T cells from blood. The CDR3 sequence is CASSRPGRSWSNSPLHF. Here the CDR3 DNA reads TGCGCCAGCAGCCGCCCCGGACGGAGCTGGTCAAATTCACCCCTCCACTTT.